The 28 T cell receptor beta chains below were found in one sample sequenced in a study of cytomegalovirus exposure and HLA in healthy donors. Profiling relied on immunoSEQ multiplex PCR, and the TCRdb table lists in-frame clones only, not all of them. The table includes about 150,000 clones, 85% to 90% detected once. Input material: PBMCs. The receptors come from a woman younger than 30 in good health and CMV-seropositive.

The chain joins TRBV2 to TRBJ1-1, with D unclear. Germline CDR1 SNHLY, CDR2 FYNNEI. The CDR3 sequence is 14 residues long. V lost 6 bases and J 3 bases, leaving 14 bases between the germline ends. The CDR3 DNA reads as TGTGCCAGCAGCCCCACGCGGGGAGACACTGAAGCTTTCTTT. This gives the protein CASSPTRGDTEAFF.

The genes are TRBV25-1 and TRBJ1-2; D is ambiguous. The V and J ends lost 0 bases and 7 bases respectively, with 15 bases between them. Germline CDR1 MGHDK, CDR2 SYGVNS. CDR3 length equals 15 residues. The chain's CDR3 is CASSEYRGPEGGYTF. CDR3 bases: TGTGCCAGCAGTGAATATCGAGGGCCGGAGGGTGGCTACACCTTC.

In this sample, this clone turned up a few times. The chain recombines TRBV5-1 with TRBJ2-1, with TRBD1 matching 11 bases. This CDR3 is built from 15 residues. Losses at the gene ends were 7 bases for V and 5 bases for J; bases not matched to a gene: 8. CDR1 is SGHRS, CDR2 YFSETQ, per germline. The CDR3 nucleotides read TGCGCCAGCCGCAACGAGGGACAGGGGGACAATGAGCAGTTCTTC. Translating gives CASRNEGQGDNEQFF. Complete variable domain (other parts from reference TRBV5-1 and TRBJ2-1): KAGVTQTPRYLIKTRGQQVTLSCSPISGHRSVSWYQQTPGQGLQFLFEYFSETQRNKGNFPGRFSGRQFSNSRSEMNVSTLELGDSALYLCASRNEGQGDNEQFFGPGTRLTVL.

The chain joins TRBV2 to TRBJ2-3; possible D gene TRBD2, 7 bases. There are 15 residues in the CDR3. V lost 3 bases and J 3 bases, leaving 13 bases between the germline ends. Germline V gene sequence: CDR1 SNHLY, CDR2 FYNNEI. CDR3 coding DNA: TGTGCCAGCAGTGATTTGGAGGGGGGGACAGATACGCAGTATTTT. As protein: CASSDLEGGTDTQYF.

The chain employs TRBV28 and TRBJ2-3; 7 bases line up with TRBD1. Looked up from germline, CDR1 is MDHEN and CDR2 is SYDVKM. CDR3 size: 15 residues. Losses at the gene ends were 6 bases for V and 5 bases for J; bases not matched to a gene: 11. The CDR3 is CASSPHRDSRDTQYF. The CDR3 DNA reads TGTGCCAGCAGCCCCCACCGGGACAGTAGAGATACGCAGTATTTT.

This chain joins TRBV18 and TRBJ2-1; D gene unclear. Trimming removed 0 bases at V and 0 bases at J, with 9 bases between. The length of the CDR3 is 16 residues. Germline assignment: CDR1 KGHSH and CDR2 LQKENI. CDR3 region: CASSPPRQGSYNEQFF. The CDR3 DNA sequence: TGTGCCAGCTCACCACCGCGACAAGGCTCCTACAATGAGCAGTTCTTC.

In its sample, this clone was seen once. V and J are TRBV10-1 and TRBJ2-2; tentative D call: TRBD1 (6 bases). The CDR3 extends over 15 amino acids. Looked up from germline, CDR1 is WNHNN and CDR2 is SYGVQD (reference sequence). V lost 0 bases and J 3 bases, leaving 8 bases between the germline ends. The DNA of the CDR3 is TGCGCCAGCAGTGAGTCGCGACAGGACACCGGGGAGCTGTTTTTT. It translates to CASSESRQDTGELFF.

This chain links TRBV9 with TRBJ2-3; 9 bases are a match to TRBD1. The germline V gene has CDR1 SGDLS and CDR2 YYNGEE. The trim removed 3 bases at V and 4 bases at J, leaving 9 bases unmatched. CDR3 length equals 16 residues. CDR3 sequence reads: CASSGRDRDRSDTQYF. CDR3 sequence (DNA): TGTGCCAGCAGCGGAAGGGACAGGGACCGTTCAGATACGCAGTATTTT.

This chain uses TRBV4-1 with TRBJ2-3; D call uncertain. This CDR3 contains 15 residues. Germline CDR1 is MGHRA and CDR2 is YSYEKL. V was shortened by 0 bases and J by 2 bases, with 9 bases between the two germline ends. CDR3 bases: TGCGCCAGCAGCCAAGATGGGCATGACACAGATACGCAGTATTTT. This encodes CASSQDGHDTDTQYF.

The chain combines TRBV6-4 with TRBJ2-7; D is possibly TRBD1 (6 bases). This CDR3 spans 13 amino acids. From germline, CDR1 is MRHNA and CDR2 SNTAGT. Trimming cost V 5 bases and J 3 bases, with 11 bases left between them. CDR3 in DNA: TGTGCCAGCAGTTACAGGGTTGACTACGAGCAGTACTTC. Translating gives CASSYRVDYEQYF.

The V and J genes are TRBV28 and TRBJ2-3; TRBD1 might be the D (5 bases). The length of the CDR3 is 13 residues. Deletions cut 6 bases from V and 2 bases from J, with 9 bases between. Germline loops: CDR1 MDHEN, CDR2 SYDVKM. The CDR3 coding sequence is TGTGCCAGCAGGACAGTATCCACAGATACGCAGTATTTT. This encodes CASRTVSTDTQYF. The variable domain in full, with the rest retrieved from reference TRBV28 and TRBJ2-3, is DVKVTQSSRYLVKRTGEKVFLECVQDMDHENMFWYRQDPGLGLRLIYFSYDVKMKEKGDIPEGYSVSREKKERFSLILESASTNQTSMYLCASRTVSTDTQYFGPGTRLTVL.

The chain is built from TRBV5-1 and TRBJ2-3; D unclear. The CDR3 spans 12 residues. Germline lookup yields CDR1 SGHRS and CDR2 YFSETQ. V lost 4 bases and J 5 bases, leaving 8 bases between the germline ends. CDR3 protein: CASSSRGDTQYF. The CDR3 coding sequence is TGCGCCAGCAGCAGTAGAGGAGATACGCAGTATTTT.

This clone came up many times. The rearrangement uses TRBV6-4 and TRBJ2-3; weak D call: TRBD1 (6 bases). Germline CDR1 MRHNA, CDR2 SNTAGT. V lost 4 bases and J 0 bases, leaving 8 bases between the germline ends. This CDR3 contains 14 residues. The CDR3: CASSAGGSTDTQYF. CDR3 bases: TGTGCCAGCAGTGCTGGGGGCAGCACAGATACGCAGTATTTT.

This rearrangement joins TRBV5-1 to TRBJ2-7; 11 nucleotides align to TRBD1. The germline V gene has CDR1 SGHRS and CDR2 YFSETQ. Losses at the gene ends were 4 bases for V and 11 bases for J; bases not matched to a gene: 5. The CDR3 spans 12 residues. The CDR3: CASSPDRGREYF. CDR3 nucleotides: TGCGCCAGCAGCCCGGACAGGGGGCGGGAGTACTTC.

The genes are TRBV6-1 and TRBJ2-3; tentative D call: TRBD2 (5 bases). Trimming left V 8 bases short and J 2 bases short, with 11 bases between. CDR3 length equals 13 residues. Germline V gene data show CDR1 as MNHNS and CDR2 as SASEGT. The CDR3: CASPSGITDTQYF. The CDR3 DNA follows: TGTGCCAGCCCCAGCGGAATCACAGATACGCAGTATTTT.

This clone was observed once. The V gene is TRBV7-9, the J gene TRBJ2-7; a weak D match, TRBD2 (5 bases). Germline V CDR1 and CDR2: SEHNR, FQNEAQ (reference sequence). The CDR3 consists of 14 residues. V was shortened by 1 base and J by 3 bases, with 10 bases between the two germline ends. CDR3 loop: CASSLGRGGYEQYF. For the CDR3, the DNA is TGTGCCAGCAGCTTAGGGCGAGGAGGCTACGAGCAGTACTTC.

The chain joins TRBV6-5 to TRBJ1-2, with 9 bases matching TRBD1. V was clipped by 8 bases and J by 4 bases; unmatched bases: 5. Germline loops: CDR1 MNHEY, CDR2 SVGAGI. This CDR3 is 13 amino acids long. The CDR3 loop is CASQQGAGYGYTF. The CDR3 DNA follows: TGTGCCAGCCAACAGGGGGCGGGCTATGGCTACACCTTC.

This chain uses TRBV30 with TRBJ2-3; 9 bases agree with TRBD2. The ends lost 0 bases at V and 11 bases at J; junction bases unmatched: 9. Germline V lookup: CDR1 GTSNPN, CDR2 SVGIG (reference sequence). The CDR3 has 14 residues. Here the CDR3 reads CAWSVRNSGSGQYF. CDR3 bases: TGTGCCTGGAGTGTACGTAATAGCGGGAGCGGGCAGTATTTT.

The CDR3 nucleotides read TGCGCCAGCAGCCCGGTTGGGTCGGGGGAGCAGTACTTC. Protein product: CASSPVGSGEQYF. The chain links TRBV5-1 to TRBJ2-7; perhaps TRBD2 as D (5 bases). The germline V gene encodes CDR1 SGHRS and CDR2 YFSETQ. CDR3 size: 13 residues. V was cut by 4 bases and J by 7 bases, with 15 bases left in between.

The chain is built from TRBV6-5 and TRBJ1-2; 8 bases are a match to TRBD1. Germline CDR1 reads MNHEY; CDR2 reads SVGAGI. The CDR3 extends over 16 amino acids. The ends lost 0 bases at V and 3 bases at J; junction bases unmatched: 6. The CDR3 sequence: CASSYSTRGQDYGYTF. The CDR3 DNA follows: TGTGCCAGCAGTTACTCGACCAGGGGGCAGGACTATGGCTACACCTTC.

This chain joins TRBV2 and TRBJ2-4; D gene ambiguous. V lost 6 bases and J 0 bases, leaving 6 bases between the germline ends. In germline, CDR1 is SNHLY, CDR2 FYNNEI. This CDR3 comprises 13 residues. The CDR3 bases are TGTGCCAGCAGGGGCCTAGCCAAAAACATTCAGTACTTC. Translation gives CASRGLAKNIQYF.

The rearrangement joins TRBV19 to TRBJ2-6; D possibly corresponds to TRBD2 (7 bases). In germline, CDR1 is LNHDA, CDR2 SQIVND (reference sequence). Trimming removed 1 base at V and 0 bases at J, with 10 bases between. The length of the CDR3 is 17 residues. In DNA form, the CDR3 reads TGTGCCAGTAGTATAGCGGGGGGCAGCTCTGGGGCCAACGTCCTGACTTTC. It encodes CASSIAGGSSGANVLTF.

This chain links TRBV7-3 with TRBJ2-1, with 8 bases matching TRBD2. Germline loops: CDR1 SGHTA, CDR2 FQGTGA. The CDR3 loop spans 14 amino acids. J gave up 6 bases and V 5 bases, and 6 bases lay outside the gene matches. The DNA of the CDR3 is TGTGCCAGCAGCCCCGGGAGGGGAGGCAATGAGCAGTTCTTC. Translated: CASSPGRGGNEQFF.

This clone appeared a few times. The gene calls are TRBV4-3 and TRBJ1-2; no clear D. V gave up 1 base and J gave up 8 bases, with 11 bases separating them. From germline, CDR1 is LGHNA and CDR2 YSLEER. The CDR3 consists of 13 residues. The CDR3 DNA is TGCGCCAGCAGCCAAGGGTTTACGGTGGGCTACACCTTC. Protein product: CASSQGFTVGYTF.

V usage is TRBV2 and J usage is TRBJ2-2, with D possibly being TRBD1 (6 bases). Trimming shortened V by 7 bases and J by 7 bases, and 16 bases separated the two germline ends. The germline V gene has CDR1 SNHLY and CDR2 FYNNEI. The CDR3 extends over 14 amino acids. CDR3 amino acids: CASKVDSDLGELFF. Written as DNA, the CDR3 is TGTGCCAGCAAAGTGGACAGCGACCTCGGGGAGCTGTTTTTT. The entire variable domain, with the rest obtained from reference TRBV2 and TRBJ2-2, is as follows: EPEVTQTPSHQVTQMGQEVILRCVPISNHLYFYWYRQILGQKVEFLVSFYNNEISEKSEIFDDQFSVERPDGSNFTLKIRSTKLEDSAMYFCASKVDSDLGELFFGEGSRLTVL.

This rearrangement joins TRBV28 to TRBJ2-1; TRBD2 aligns across 9 bases. The CDR3 is 16 residues long. CDR1 and CDR2 from the germline V gene are MDHEN and SYDVKM. The V segment lost 4 bases and the J segment 6 bases; nucleotides outside the gene matches: 10. CDR3: CASSSLAGTPGNEQFF. Here the CDR3 DNA reads TGTGCCAGCAGTTCCCTAGCGGGAACCCCTGGCAATGAGCAGTTCTTC.

The chain is built from TRBV2 and TRBJ1-2; D unclear. Deletions cut 5 bases from V and 1 base from J, with 8 bases between. The CDR3 runs to 13 residues. Germline lookup yields CDR1 SNHLY and CDR2 FYNNEI. Here the CDR3 reads CASSLQINYGYTF. For the CDR3, the DNA is TGTGCCAGCAGTCTTCAGATTAACTATGGCTACACCTTC.

The chain joins TRBV7-9 to TRBJ2-7; possible D gene TRBD2, 6 bases. The V end lost 2 bases, the J end lost 1 base, and 9 bases lay between the germline ends. From germline, CDR1 is SEHNR and CDR2 FQNEAQ (reference sequence). CDR3 size: 14 residues. CDR3 in amino acids: CASSLTSQSYEQYF. The CDR3 coding sequence is TGTGCCAGCAGCTTAACTAGCCAGTCCTACGAGCAGTACTTC.